This T cell receptor beta chain is from a study of blood T cell repertoires in COVID-19. Study as a whole: Whether acute or convalescent, the COVID-19 samples came from the United States, Italy and Spain. The analysed material was cDNA or gDNA that came from T cells, B-cell-depleted T cells, or PBMCs.

The junction had 7 bases not matched to a gene; V was cut back by 0 bases and J by 0 bases. Germline V gene data show CDR1 as MGHRA and CDR2 as YSYEKL. CDR3 length: 17 residues. Sequencing was performed with immunoSEQ multiplex PCR; in TCRdb, only in-frame clones are kept and a portion is missing. The sample has tens of thousands of clones; 82% are singletons. This receptor was taken from a woman aged 60 to 75 with acute or convalescent COVID-19. Sequences were obtained from peripheral blood. The chain is built from TRBV4-1 and TRBJ2-7, with 8 bases identical to TRBD2. CDR3 residues: CASSQDHTSGSSYEQYF. As DNA, the CDR3 is TGCGCCAGCAGCCAAGATCATACTAGCGGAAGCTCCTACGAGCAGTACTTC.